The rows below give T cell receptor beta chains drawn from one sample of a study of cytomegalovirus exposure and HLA in healthy donors. The protocol was immunoSEQ multiplex PCR, while the TCRdb copy is restricted to in-frame clones and leaves out a portion. Of about 170,000 clones in the sample, roughly 80% were seen once. The source material was PBMCs. The receptor set was obtained from a male donor in good health and CMV-seronegative. Each CDR3 is given with its conserved first and last residue. D genes are given only for firm matches. Clone size, where shown, is once, few, many, or a class for clones that have expanded.

j_call v_call clone_size d_call cdr3_length cdr3_nt cdr3_aa
TRBJ2-3 TRBV14 few NA 14 TGTGCCAGCAGCCACGGAGGGAGCACAGATACGCAGTATTTT CASSHGGSTDTQYF
TRBJ1-6 TRBV18 NA TRBD1 14 TGTGCCAGCTCCCGACAGGGGAGGAATTCACCCCTCCACTTT CASSRQGRNSPLHF
TRBJ2-7 TRBV10-3 NA NA 15 TGTGCCATCAGTGATGACGGAAGACAGCCCTACGAGCAGTACTTC CAISDDGRQPYEQYF
TRBJ2-5 TRBV10-3 few NA 15 TGTGCCATCAGTGCCGCCGAGGGTAGCAAAGAGACCCAGTACTTC CAISAAEGSKETQYF
TRBJ2-3 TRBV7-9 NA NA 15 TGTGCCAGCACCCCGTCTGTTGGGGCATCAGATACGCAGTATTTT CASTPSVGASDTQYF
TRBJ1-1 TRBV19 once TRBD1 15 TGTGCCAGTACTTGGACAGGGGGCGCGAACACTGAAGCTTTCTTT CASTWTGGANTEAFF
TRBJ2-7 TRBV5-6 NA NA 12 TGTGCCAGCAGCTCCTACCCACACGAGCAGTACTTC CASSSYPHEQYF
TRBJ1-2 TRBV6-5 NA TRBD1 16 TGTGCCAGCAGTTACTACGGACAGGGGGCTAACTATGGCTACACCTTC CASSYYGQGANYGYTF
TRBJ2-7 TRBV30 NA NA 14 TGTGCCTGGAAGGAGGCAGGAATATCCTACGAGCAGTACTTC CAWKEAGISYEQYF
TRBJ1-1 TRBV2 NA NA 13 TGTGCCAGCAACCCCCAGATTCGAACTGAAGCTTTCTTT CASNPQIRTEAFF
TRBJ1-2 TRBV29-1 NA NA 12 TGCAGCGGCGGAGGTGGGGACTATGGCTACACCTTC CSGGGGDYGYTF
TRBJ2-7 TRBV4-1 NA NA 16 TGCGCCAGCAGCCAAGATAGACGCGGGAAAGCCTACGAGCAGTACTTC CASSQDRRGKAYEQYF
TRBJ1-2 TRBV10-3 NA NA 15 TGTGCCACGAAGGGGGGGGCAGACGCTAACTATGGCTACACCTTC CATKGGADANYGYTF
TRBJ2-1 TRBV11-3 NA TRBD2 16 TGTGCCAGCAGCTCGGGACTAGCGGGCGCCTACAATGAGCAGTTCTTC CASSSGLAGAYNEQFF
TRBJ1-1 TRBV7-9 many NA 14 TGTGCCAGCAGCCTCGGGCAGGGATCTACTGAAGCTTTCTTT CASSLGQGSTEAFF
TRBJ2-7 TRBV7-2 NA NA 14 TGTGCCAGCAGCCCCTTAATTAGCTCCTACGAGCAGTACTTC CASSPLISSYEQYF
TRBJ1-1 TRBV25-1 NA NA 12 TGTGCCAGCAGTTATTCCGGGACAGAAGCTTTCTTT CASSYSGTEAFF
TRBJ1-1 TRBV6-5 NA TRBD1 13 TGTGCCAGCAGAAGGACAGGGAACACTGAAGCTTTCTTT CASRRTGNTEAFF
TRBJ2-5 TRBV10-3 NA NA 14 TGTGCCATCAGTGAGTTCTCGGGGAACGGGGCCCAGTACTTC CAISEFSGNGAQYF
TRBJ1-6 TRBV6-4 NA NA 15 TGTGCCAGCAGCGGAGGAACAGGGAGAAATTCACCCCTCCACTTT CASSGGTGRNSPLHF
TRBJ2-1 TRBV4-2 NA TRBD2 17 TGTGCCAGCAGCCAAGAGAGGATCGGGGGGGCCTACAATGAGCAGTTCTTC CASSQERIGGAYNEQFF
TRBJ2-2 TRBV15 NA TRBD2 17 TGTGCCACCAGCAGTCGGGACTACCCGTTTGTAGGCGGGGAGCTGTTTTTT CATSSRDYPFVGGELFF
TRBJ2-3 TRBV7-2 few NA 15 TGTGCCAGCAGCTTAGCGCCAGGGAGCACAGATACGCAGTATTTT CASSLAPGSTDTQYF
TRBJ2-7 TRBV6-1 once TRBD1 13 TGTGCCAGCGCAGGGGGCAGGGCCTACGAGCAGTACTTC CASAGGRAYEQYF
TRBJ1-5 TRBV4-2 NA TRBD1 18 TGTGCCAGCAGCCAAGAATCAAAGGGGACAGGGGACAGTCAGCCCCAGCATTTT CASSQESKGTGDSQPQHF
TRBJ1-5 TRBV19 NA NA 15 TGTGCCAGTAGTATTGGGGCAGTTAGCAATCAGCCCCAGCATTTT CASSIGAVSNQPQHF
TRBJ2-7 TRBV5-1 NA TRBD1 15 TGCGCCAGCAGCTTGGATGGGACAGGGGTCTACGAGCAGTACTTC CASSLDGTGVYEQYF
TRBJ2-5 TRBV5-8 NA NA 13 TGTGCCAGCAGCCCTGGACAGCAAGAGACCCAGTACTTC CASSPGQQETQYF
TRBJ1-6 TRBV7-9 NA TRBD1 15 TGTGCCAGCAGCTACTCGACAGGGTCGAATTCACCCCTCCACTTT CASSYSTGSNSPLHF
TRBJ2-2 TRBV6-1 NA NA 13 TGTGCCAGCAGCCTAGCAGGAGCCGGGGAGCTGTTTTTT CASSLAGAGELFF
TRBJ1-3 TRBV5-6 NA NA 16 TGTGCCAGCAGCTTGGGCAGGGGATACTCTGGAAACACCATATATTTT CASSLGRGYSGNTIYF
TRBJ1-2 TRBV6-5 NA TRBD1 15 TGTGCCAGCAGTTACTCGACGACAGGGGGGTATGGCTACACCTTC CASSYSTTGGYGYTF
TRBJ2-6 TRBV5-1 NA NA 18 TGCGCCAGCAGCTTGATATCAGGGTTGGGATCTGGGGCCAACGTCCTGACTTTC CASSLISGLGSGANVLTF
TRBJ2-3 TRBV7-9 NA NA 17 TGTGCCAGCAGCTTATTGGTTGGGTCTAGCGTCCCAGATACGCAGTATTTT CASSLLVGSSVPDTQYF
TRBJ2-2 TRBV19 NA NA 15 TGTGCCAGTAGTACAGGACACCCTAACACCGGGGAGCTGTTTTTT CASSTGHPNTGELFF
TRBJ1-1 TRBV5-1 NA TRBD1 14 TGCGCCAGCAGCTTGCTAACAGGGGGCAGGGAAGCTTTCTTT CASSLLTGGREAFF